The rows below give T cell receptor beta chains drawn from one sample of a study of neoadjuvant nivolumab and ipilimumab in lung cancer. Profiled with immunoSEQ multiplex PCR; TCRdb holds only in-frame clones, not every one. In the table there are around 20,000 clones, 79% of which are singletons. Sequencing used tumor tissue, obtained after neoadjuvant nivolumab, alone or with ipilimumab, at or shortly before surgery. The source of these receptors is an adult with non-small cell lung cancer. CDR3s include the opening cysteine and the closing phenylalanine or tryptophan. A D gene is named only where the DNA matches it firmly. Clone size appears in some rows only: once, few, many, or a class for an expanded clone.

CDR3 | DNA | J | V | D | size
CASSLVQGGSGEQYF | TGTGCCAGCAGCTTAGTGCAGGGAGGATCGGGGGAGCAGTACTTC | TRBJ2-7 | TRBV11-2 | - | -
CASRWVSNTEAFF | TGTGCCAGCAGGTGGGTTTCGAACACTGAAGCTTTCTTT | TRBJ1-1 | TRBV2 | - | -
CASSSGGHLSYNEQFF | TGTGCCAGCAGCTCCGGGGGGCACCTCTCCTACAATGAGCAGTTCTTC | TRBJ2-1 | TRBV11-3 | - | -
CASLRDRGSNQPQHF | TGTGCCAGCCTCCGGGACAGGGGTTCGAATCAGCCCCAGCATTTT | TRBJ1-5 | TRBV6-6 | TRBD1 | -
CASSISLGIEGETQYF | TGTGCCAGCAGCATCAGCCTGGGCATTGAGGGAGAGACCCAGTACTTC | TRBJ2-5 | TRBV5-5 | - | -
CATSRANTIYF | TGTGCCACCTCCAGGGCAAACACCATATATTTT | TRBJ1-3 | TRBV6-1 | - | -
CASSTAAARDYGYTF | TGTGCCAGCAGTACCGCGGCGGCGCGGGACTATGGCTACACCTTC | TRBJ1-2 | TRBV7-9 | - | -
CASSSGNLNTEAFF | TGTGCCAGCAGTTCAGGAAACTTGAACACTGAAGCTTTCTTT | TRBJ1-1 | TRBV2 | - | -
CASSYSNRLSDSPLHF | TGTGCCAGCAGTTACTCGAACAGGCTAAGTGATTCACCCCTCCACTTT | TRBJ1-6 | TRBV6-5 | - | -
CASSFPYTSQPQHF | TGTGCCAGCAGTTTCCCCTATACCTCTCAGCCCCAGCATTTT | TRBJ1-5 | TRBV28 | - | -
CASSYSWGETGNTIYF | TGTGCCAGCAGTTACTCCTGGGGGGAAACTGGAAACACCATATATTTT | TRBJ1-3 | TRBV6-5 | - | -
CASSPRVAGFNTGELFF | TGTGCCAGCTCACCACGAGTAGCGGGGTTCAACACCGGGGAGCTGTTTTTT | TRBJ2-2 | TRBV18 | TRBD2 | -
CASSFPSMARNTEAFF | TGTGCCAGCAGCTTCCCCTCCATGGCCCGGAACACTGAAGCTTTCTTT | TRBJ1-1 | TRBV5-6 | - | -
CASRLKRSGYNSPLHF | TGTGCCAGCAGACTTAAAAGGTCGGGTTATAATTCACCCCTCCACTTT | TRBJ1-6 | TRBV27 | - | -
CASAQQGEGNTIYF | TGTGCCAGCGCTCAACAAGGAGAAGGAAACACCATATATTTT | TRBJ1-3 | TRBV6-1 | - | once
CASSLVQGDTGELFF | TGTGCCAGCAGCTTGGTACAGGGCGACACCGGGGAGCTGTTTTTT | TRBJ2-2 | TRBV5-6 | - | large
CASSYRGRNTGELFF | TGTGCCAGCAGTTACAGGGGCAGAAACACCGGGGAGCTGTTTTTT | TRBJ2-2 | TRBV6-6 | - | -
CASGRGSSYEQYF | TGTGCCAGCGGGCGAGGGAGCTCCTACGAGCAGTACTTC | TRBJ2-7 | TRBV6-6 | - | -
CASSGSGRRAFF | TGTGCCAGCAGCGGCTCGGGAAGGCGGGCTTTCTTT | TRBJ1-1 | TRBV7-2 | - | -
CASERSQETQYF | TGCGCCAGCGAGCGGTCCCAAGAGACCCAGTACTTC | TRBJ2-5 | TRBV5-1 | - | -
CASSENVRETQYF | TGTGCCAGCAGTGAAAATGTTCGGGAGACCCAGTACTTC | TRBJ2-5 | TRBV6-1 | - | -
CASSYAAPTAYEQYF | TGTGCCAGCAGTTACGCGGCCCCGACTGCCTACGAGCAGTACTTC | TRBJ2-7 | TRBV6-6 | - | -
CASSLVGTGEFRNQPQHF | TGTGCCAGCAGCTTAGTGGGGACAGGGGAATTTCGCAATCAGCCCCAGCATTTT | TRBJ1-5 | TRBV7-2 | TRBD1 | -
CATARGRGGNQPQHF | TGTGCCACAGCCCGGGGTCGAGGGGGCAATCAGCCCCAGCATTTT | TRBJ1-5 | TRBV19 | - | -
CASSLFLQVNTGELFF | TGTGCCAGCAGCTTATTCCTACAGGTGAACACCGGGGAGCTGTTTTTT | TRBJ2-2 | TRBV11-2 | - | -
CASSEPGTSAGTQYF | TGCGCCAGCAGTGAGCCTGGGACATCGGCGGGGACCCAGTACTTC | TRBJ2-5 | TRBV10-2 | - | -